This T cell receptor (beta chain) appears in the sequencing data of a study of CD8+ T cells in alopecia areata. The ends were cut back, 0 bases at V and 3 bases at J, with 11 bases in the middle. The CDR3 loop spans 15 amino acids. The germline CDR1 and CDR2 sequences are SGHRS and YFSETQ. Notes on the study in general: In lesional scalp, particularly from alopecia totalis/universalis, clonality was higher than in normal scalp.

TCR sequencing used cDNA made by reverse transcription of extracted RNA. Sequencing was performed with immunoSEQ multiplex PCR; in TCRdb, only in-frame clones are kept and a portion is missing. The data contain 100,000 to 150,000 clones, around 50% of them singletons. Worth noting for this clone: Its specificity is unknown.

Sorting from PBMCs produced CD4+ and CD8+ T cells. Sequencing was performed on NKG2D-low CD8+ T cells sorted from blood. V usage is TRBV5-1 and J usage is TRBJ2-3; D is ambiguous. The sequence derives from a human donor with alopecia areata. CDR3 sequence: CASSLAGSGTDTQYF. The CDR3 DNA reads TGCGCCAGCAGCTTGGCAGGTTCGGGTACAGATACGCAGTATTTT.